This T cell receptor (beta chain) is drawn from a study of vaccination and CD4 T cells after COVID-19. About the research overall: For control cultures, the treatment was a CEFX pool, an HIV-1 Nef pool, or no peptide.

Regarding this clonotype: Its antigen remains unidentified.

Cultured CD4+ T-cell DNA underwent Oncomine TCR Beta short-read sequencing. CD4+ T cells were cultured, and genomic DNA was extracted from them. TCRdb called the PCR reads again in MiXCR, with one record for every CDR3 protein. The sample includes 7,200 or so distinct CDR3 sequences, about 55% of them seen just once. This sample's treatment: approximately nine-day PBMC culture with coronavirus spike peptide pools or control peptides (ViraFEST assay). Unexposed donor CD4+ T cells predated the COVID-19 pandemic, collected 2011-2018. Sequencing was performed on CD4+ T cells from blood, cultured in vitro. The clonotype originates from a human donor in good health.

The CDR3 region is CATSRESPGQRNSPLHF. The CDR3 region has the DNA TGTGCCACCAGCAGAGAGAGTCCGGGACAACGTAATTCACCCCTCCACTTT. This sequence joins TRBV15 and TRBJ1-6, with D possibly being TRBD1 (6 bases). The length of the CDR3 is 17 residues. The V end lost 0 bases, the J end lost 6 bases, and 15 bases lay between the germline ends. Germline V gene sequence: CDR1 LNHNV, CDR2 YYDKDF (reference sequence).